Included here is one T cell receptor beta chain sequence, with context. Its antigen is currently unknown. Both 60 Vbeta primers and 13 Jbeta primers went into the PCR. Assay used: immunoSEQ multiplex PCR; TCRdb lists only in-frame clones, some missing. This sample carries approximately 210,000 clones, over 60% of them seen once, and the ten largest clones take about 1%. This sample was taken from a study of cytomegalovirus exposure and HLA in healthy donors. Donors were ostensibly healthy at sampling, although undocumented immune exposures were probable. General study points: In a later analysis, CMV-associated beta chains were mostly HLA-associated, it appeared. TCR beta sequences reportedly predicted most subjects' HLA-A and HLA-B alleles accurately.

This TCR came from a middle-aged woman in good health and CMV-seronegative. Source material: PBMCs.

CDR3 DNA sequence: TGCGCCAGCAGCCAAGACCGGGGGAGATGGGATGGCTACACCTTC. It translates to CASSQDRGRWDGYTF. The chain joins TRBV4-3 to TRBJ1-2, with TRBD1 as a possible D gene (5 bases). The germline V and J ends were trimmed by 0 bases and 6 bases, with 14 bases remaining between them. The CDR3 is 15 amino acids. Germline V gives CDR1 LGHNA, CDR2 YSLEER.